This TCR beta chain was sequenced for a study of T-cell reconstitution after alpha-beta-depleted transplantation in children. Molecular barcoding with unique molecular identifiers was used for the TCRbeta library. TCRdb used MiXCR to reprocess the PCR reads, holding one entry per CDR3 protein. The sample contains roughly 670,000 distinct CDR3 sequences, around 13% of which appear only once. In its sample, this clonotype was seen many times. Antigen specificity is unknown. Overall study results and limits: After one year, T-cell counts and TCRbeta diversity mostly came from new T cells. In patients about two months after transplant, alpha-beta T cells reportedly arose from several hundred expanded graft clones.

This CDR3 contains 14 residues. V gave up 3 bases and J gave up 5 bases; unmatched junction bases: 4. Looked up from germline, CDR1 is DFQATT and CDR2 is SNEGSKA (reference sequence). The V gene is TRBV20-1, the J gene TRBJ2-2; 9 nucleotides match TRBD2. The receptor was isolated from a girl aged 2 to 10 with congenital amegakaryocytic thrombocytopenia, due to receive a stem cell transplant. The material was PBMCs, obtained before TCRalphabeta/CD19-depleted stem cell transplant. This chain's CDR3 is CSARPLAGTGELFF. The CDR3 DNA is TGCAGTGCTAGGCCCCTAGCGGGAACCGGGGAGCTGTTTTTT.